This T cell receptor (beta chain) was identified during a study of shared clonotypes between healthy human individuals. The overall study: The plates for each donor numbered three CD4 naive, three CD4 memory, two CD8 naive and one CD8 memory.

Remarks on this clone: Other DNA sequences in the sample encode the same CDR3.

As defined, naive CD8 cells were CD45RO-negative and positively selected for CCR7, with terminally differentiated effector memory CD45RA+ cells excluded. Several immunoSEQ plates received, in even portions, the genomic DNA of each subset. It was around 220 ng DNA, around 32,000 T cell genomes, that sorted-subset replicate PCRs used. Per the authors' pipeline: ImmunoSEQ output lacked quality scores and full-length reads, limiting matched filtering. Libraries were prepared by immunoSEQ multiplex PCR; TCRdb keeps only in-frame clonotypes and omits some of them. V and J calls and clone size are copied from that table; D and trimming were computed from the DNA. The data hold 1.5 million to 2.5 million clones, with roughly 95% observed a single time. The CDR3 contains 14 residues. Trimming removed 2 bases at V and 0 bases at J, with 6 bases between. Germline-derived CDR1 and CDR2 are MNHEY and SMNVEV (reference sequence).

This sequence was found in a man between 18 and 29 years old in good health. This chain connects TRBV27 to TRBJ2-3; D remains unclear. Source material: naive CD8+ T cells sorted from blood. The chain's CDR3 is CASSLAVSTDTQYF. CDR3 nucleotides: TGTGCCAGCAGTTTAGCTGTGAGCACAGATACGCAGTATTTT.